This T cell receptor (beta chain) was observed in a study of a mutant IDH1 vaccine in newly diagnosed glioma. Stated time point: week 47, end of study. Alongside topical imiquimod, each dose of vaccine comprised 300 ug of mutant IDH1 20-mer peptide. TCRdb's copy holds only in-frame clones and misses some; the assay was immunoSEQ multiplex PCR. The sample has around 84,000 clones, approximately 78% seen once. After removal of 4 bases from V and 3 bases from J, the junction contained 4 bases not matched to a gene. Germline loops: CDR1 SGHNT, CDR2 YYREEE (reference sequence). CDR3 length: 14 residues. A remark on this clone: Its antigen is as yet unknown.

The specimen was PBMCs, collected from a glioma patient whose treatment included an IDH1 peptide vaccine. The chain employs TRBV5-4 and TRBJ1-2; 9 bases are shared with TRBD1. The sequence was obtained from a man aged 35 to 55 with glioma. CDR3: CASSPGQGYYGYTF. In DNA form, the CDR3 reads TGTGCCAGCAGCCCGGGACAGGGTTACTATGGCTACACCTTC. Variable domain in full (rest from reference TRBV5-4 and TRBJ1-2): ETGVTQSPTHLIKTRGQQVTLRCSSQSGHNTVSWYQQALGQGPQFIFQYYREEENGRGNFPPRFSGLQFPNYSSELNVNALELDDSALYLCASSPGQGYYGYTFGSGTRLTVV.